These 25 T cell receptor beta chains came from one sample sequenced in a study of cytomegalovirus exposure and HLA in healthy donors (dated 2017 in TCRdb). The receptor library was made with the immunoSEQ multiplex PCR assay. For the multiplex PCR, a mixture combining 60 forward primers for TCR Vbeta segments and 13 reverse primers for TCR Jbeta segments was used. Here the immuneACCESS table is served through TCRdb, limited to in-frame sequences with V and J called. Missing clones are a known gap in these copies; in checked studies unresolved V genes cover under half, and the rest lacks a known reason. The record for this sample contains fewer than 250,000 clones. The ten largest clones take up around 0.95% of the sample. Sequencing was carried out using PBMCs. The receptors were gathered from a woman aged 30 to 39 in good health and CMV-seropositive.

The CDR3 protein is CASSLTGDAGELFF. DNA for the CDR3: TGTGCCAGCAGTCTCACAGGGGACGCCGGGGAGCTGTTTTTT. V is TRBV27 and J is TRBJ2-2, with 7 positions matching TRBD1. The CDR3 totals 14 residues. The germline V gene encodes CDR1 MNHEY and CDR2 SMNVEV (reference sequence). J lost 6 bases, V lost 5 bases, and 6 bases had no gene match.

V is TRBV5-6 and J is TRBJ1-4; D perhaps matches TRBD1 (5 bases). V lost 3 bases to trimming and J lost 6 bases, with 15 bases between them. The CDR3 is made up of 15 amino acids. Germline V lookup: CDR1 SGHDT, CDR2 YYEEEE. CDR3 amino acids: CASSSRQKIYEKLFF. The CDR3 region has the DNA TGTGCCAGCAGCTCTCGACAGAAGATCTATGAAAAACTGTTTTTT.

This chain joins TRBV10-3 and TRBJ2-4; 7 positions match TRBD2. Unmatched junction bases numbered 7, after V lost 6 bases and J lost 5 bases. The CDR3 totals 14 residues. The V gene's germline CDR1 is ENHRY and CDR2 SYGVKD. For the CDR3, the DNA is TGTGCCATCAGCCCTAGCGGTGCTGAAAACATTCAGTACTTC. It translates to CAISPSGAENIQYF.

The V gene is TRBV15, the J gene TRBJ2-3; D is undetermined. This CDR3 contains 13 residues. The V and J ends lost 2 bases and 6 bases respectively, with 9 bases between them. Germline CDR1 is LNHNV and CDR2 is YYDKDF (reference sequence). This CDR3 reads CATSRRVEDTQYF. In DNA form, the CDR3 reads TGTGCCACCAGCAGACGCGTAGAGGATACGCAGTATTTT.

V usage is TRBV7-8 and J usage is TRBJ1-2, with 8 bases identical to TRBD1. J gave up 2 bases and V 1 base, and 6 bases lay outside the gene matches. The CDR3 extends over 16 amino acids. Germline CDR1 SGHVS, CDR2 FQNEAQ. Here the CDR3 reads CASSLEGQGLNYGYTF. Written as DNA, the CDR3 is TGTGCCAGCAGCTTAGAAGGACAGGGATTGAACTATGGCTACACCTTC.

In DNA, the CDR3 is TGTGCCATTTCTAGCGGGAGAAACTCCTACGAGCAGTACTTC. It specifies CAISSGRNSYEQYF. The chain carries TRBV10-3 and TRBJ2-7, with TRBD2 matching 10 bases. The CDR3 is 14 residues long. The trim removed 9 bases at V and 0 bases at J, leaving 5 bases unmatched. CDR1 and CDR2 from the germline V gene are ENHRY and SYGVKD.

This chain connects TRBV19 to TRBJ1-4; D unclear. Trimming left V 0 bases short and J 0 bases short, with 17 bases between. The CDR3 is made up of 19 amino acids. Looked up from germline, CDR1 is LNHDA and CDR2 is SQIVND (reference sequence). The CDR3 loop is CASSIDPPLYYATNEKLFF. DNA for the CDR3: TGTGCCAGTAGTATAGACCCCCCGCTATATTATGCAACTAATGAAAAACTGTTTTTT.

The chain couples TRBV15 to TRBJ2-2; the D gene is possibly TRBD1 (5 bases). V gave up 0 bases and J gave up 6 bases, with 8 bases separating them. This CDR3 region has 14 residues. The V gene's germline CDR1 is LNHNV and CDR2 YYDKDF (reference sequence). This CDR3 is CATSRDQGAGELFF. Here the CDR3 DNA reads TGTGCCACCAGCAGAGATCAAGGGGCCGGGGAGCTGTTTTTT. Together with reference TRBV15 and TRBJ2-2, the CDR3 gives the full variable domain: DAMVIQNPRYQVTQFGKPVTLSCSQTLNHNVMYWYQQKSSQAPKLLFHYYDKDFNNEADTPDNFQSRRPNTSFCFLDIRSPGLGDTAMYLCATSRDQGAGELFFGEGSRLTVL.

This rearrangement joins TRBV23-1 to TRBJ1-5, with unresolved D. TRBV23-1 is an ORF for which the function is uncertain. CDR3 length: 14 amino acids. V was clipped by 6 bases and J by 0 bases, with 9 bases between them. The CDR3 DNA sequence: TGCGCCAGCAGCCGACGGAGTAGCAATCAGCCCCAGCATTTT. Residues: CASSRRSSNQPQHF.

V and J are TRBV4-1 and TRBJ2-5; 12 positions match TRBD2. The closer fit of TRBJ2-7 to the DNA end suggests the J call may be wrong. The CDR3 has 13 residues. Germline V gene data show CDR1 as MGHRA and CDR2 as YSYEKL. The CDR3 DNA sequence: TGCGCCAGCTCGACTAGCGGGGGCTACGAGCAGTACTTC. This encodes CASSTSGGYEQYF.

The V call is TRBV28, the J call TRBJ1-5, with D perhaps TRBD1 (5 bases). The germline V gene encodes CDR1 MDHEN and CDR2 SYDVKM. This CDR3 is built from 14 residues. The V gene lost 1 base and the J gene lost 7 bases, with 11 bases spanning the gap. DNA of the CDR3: TGTGCCAGCAGTTTATCCAGGGCCACACAGCCCCAGCATTTT. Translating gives CASSLSRATQPQHF.

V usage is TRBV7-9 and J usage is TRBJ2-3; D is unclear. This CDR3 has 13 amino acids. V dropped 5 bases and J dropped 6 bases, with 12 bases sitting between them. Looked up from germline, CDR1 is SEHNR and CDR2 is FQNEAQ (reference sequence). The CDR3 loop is CASSHPQADTQYF. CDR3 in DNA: TGTGCCAGCAGCCATCCTCAGGCGGATACGCAGTATTTT.

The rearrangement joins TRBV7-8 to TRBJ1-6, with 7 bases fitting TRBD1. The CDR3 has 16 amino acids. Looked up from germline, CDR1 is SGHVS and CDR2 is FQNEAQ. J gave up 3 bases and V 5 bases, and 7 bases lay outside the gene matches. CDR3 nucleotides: TGTGCCAGCAGCGGACCCGGGACAGTCTATAATTCACCCCTCCACTTT. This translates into CASSGPGTVYNSPLHF.

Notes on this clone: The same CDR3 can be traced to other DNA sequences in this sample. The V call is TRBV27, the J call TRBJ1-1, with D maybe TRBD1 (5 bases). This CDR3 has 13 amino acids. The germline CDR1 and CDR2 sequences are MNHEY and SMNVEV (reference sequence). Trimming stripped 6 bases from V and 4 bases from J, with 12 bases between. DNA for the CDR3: TGTGCCAGCAGCCCCGCCGGGGGCACTGAAGCTTTCTTT. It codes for CASSPAGGTEAFF.

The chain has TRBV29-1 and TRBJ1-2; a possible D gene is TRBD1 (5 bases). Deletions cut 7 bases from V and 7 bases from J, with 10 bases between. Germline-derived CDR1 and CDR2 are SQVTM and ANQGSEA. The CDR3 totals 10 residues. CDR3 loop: CSAGGAGYTF. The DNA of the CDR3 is TGCAGCGCTGGCGGGGCTGGCTACACCTTC.

CDR3 in DNA: TGTGCCAGCAGCCATGGGGCAGCGAACACTGAAGCTTTCTTT. Translating gives CASSHGAANTEAFF. This sequence joins TRBV7-9 and TRBJ1-1; D possibly corresponds to TRBD1 (5 bases). The CDR3 consists of 14 residues. V gave up 5 bases and J gave up 1 base, with 11 bases separating them. CDR1 and CDR2 from the germline V gene are SEHNR and FQNEAQ (reference sequence).

DNA for the CDR3: TGTGCCAGTAGTAGACAGTTATCCGCTGAAGCTTTCTTT. Its protein product is CASSRQLSAEAFF. The rearrangement uses TRBV19 and TRBJ1-1; a weak D match, TRBD1 (5 bases). The CDR3 contains 13 residues. CDR1 LNHDA and CDR2 SQIVND come from the germline V gene (reference sequence). V was pared by 4 bases and J by 6 bases, with 12 bases between.

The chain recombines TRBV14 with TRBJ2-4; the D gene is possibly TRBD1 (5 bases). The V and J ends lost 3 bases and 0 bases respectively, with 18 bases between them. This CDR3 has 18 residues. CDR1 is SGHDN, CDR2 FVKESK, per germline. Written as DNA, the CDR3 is TGTGCCAGCAGCCAGGCCTCACAGGCACCCCTAGCCAAAAACATTCAGTACTTC. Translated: CASSQASQAPLAKNIQYF.

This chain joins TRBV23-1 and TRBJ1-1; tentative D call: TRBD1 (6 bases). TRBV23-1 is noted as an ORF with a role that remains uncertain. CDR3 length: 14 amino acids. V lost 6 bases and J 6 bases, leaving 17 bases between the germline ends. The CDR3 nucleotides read TGCGCCAGCAGGACCTACGGGGGGCTCGCTGAAGCTTTCTTT. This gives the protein CASRTYGGLAEAFF.

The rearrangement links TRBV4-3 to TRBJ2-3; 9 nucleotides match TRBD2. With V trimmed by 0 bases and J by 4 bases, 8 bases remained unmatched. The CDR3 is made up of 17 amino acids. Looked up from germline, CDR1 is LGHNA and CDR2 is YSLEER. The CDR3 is CASSQESGGRVSDTQYF. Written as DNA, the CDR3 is TGCGCCAGCAGCCAAGAATCGGGCGGGAGGGTATCAGATACGCAGTATTTT.

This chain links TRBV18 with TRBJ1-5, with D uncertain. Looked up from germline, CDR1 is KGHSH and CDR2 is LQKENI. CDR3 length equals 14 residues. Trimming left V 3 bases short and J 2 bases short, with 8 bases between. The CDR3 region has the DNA TGTGCCAGCTCACCCGGAGAGGGCAATCAGCCCCAGCATTTT. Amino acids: CASSPGEGNQPQHF.

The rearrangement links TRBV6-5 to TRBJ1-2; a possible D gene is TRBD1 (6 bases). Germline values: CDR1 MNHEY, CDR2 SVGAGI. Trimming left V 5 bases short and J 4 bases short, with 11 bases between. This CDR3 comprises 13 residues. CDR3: CASSDTGIYGYTF. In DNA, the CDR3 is TGTGCCAGCAGTGACACAGGGATCTATGGCTACACCTTC.

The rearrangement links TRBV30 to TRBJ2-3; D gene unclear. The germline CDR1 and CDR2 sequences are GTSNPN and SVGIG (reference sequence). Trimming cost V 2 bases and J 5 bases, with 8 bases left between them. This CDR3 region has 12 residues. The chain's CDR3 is CAWSPFLDTQYF. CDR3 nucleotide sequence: TGTGCCTGGAGTCCCTTCCTAGATACGCAGTATTTT.

CDR3 DNA sequence: TGTGCCAGCAGTGCGCTGGGGGGTGGACTAGCGGGAGCAGATACGCAGTATTTT. The encoded protein is CASSALGGGLAGADTQYF. The rearrangement links TRBV25-1 to TRBJ2-3, with 13 bases lining up with TRBD2. V trimming: 4 bases; J trimming: 4 bases; junction bases outside the gene matches: 11. This CDR3 spans 18 amino acids. The V gene's germline CDR1 is MGHDK and CDR2 SYGVNS.

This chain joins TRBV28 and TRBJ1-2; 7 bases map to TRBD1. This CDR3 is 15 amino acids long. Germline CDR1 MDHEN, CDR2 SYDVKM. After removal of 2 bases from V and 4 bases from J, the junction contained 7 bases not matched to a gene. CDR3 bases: TGTGCCAGCAGTTTAAGTAAGGCAGGGGGCTATGGCTACACCTTC. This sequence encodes CASSLSKAGGYGYTF.